This section outlines one T cell receptor (beta chain) sequence together with its context. The sample holds many counts of this clonotype. Its antigen specificity is not known. One base away there is no much larger clone; base qualities are not given. Including cysteine and phenylalanine, the CDR3 has 13 amino acids. The entry retains the CDR3 DNA only, 39 bases that are in frame from base 1. According to the germline V gene, CDR1 reads MDHEN and CDR2 reads SYDVKM. Trimming takes 5 bases off V and 6 bases off J; junction bases not matched to a gene: 5. The sample belongs to a study of regulatory T cells in long-lasting Graves disease (dated by TCRdb to about 2021). Context from the whole study: Antithyroid drugs had been taken for less than 3 months by newly diagnosed Graves' disease patients. This study used TCR sequencing and RNA sequencing of peripheral blood to compare persistent Graves' disease patients against newly diagnosed Graves' disease patients. The study was conducted in China and was registered as a clinical trial. A total of 33 samples underwent TCR sequencing: about 13 from persistent and some 20 from newly diagnosed Graves' disease patients.

The sample's time point label is to be understood as: newly diagnosed GD, antithyroid drugs for less than 3 months. RNA was extracted from PBMCs in TRIzol for both TCR sequencing and RNA sequencing. Graves' disease was diagnosed according to American Thyroid Association guidelines. Patients were recruited from an endocrinology department in Xi'an, China. Each patient gave 7 to 9.5 milliliters of peripheral blood, collected in an EDTA anticoagulant tube. Ficoll Paque Plus density gradient separation was used to isolate PBMCs, and no further T cell sorting was performed. An Agilent 2100 Bioanalyzer and agarose gel were used to assess RNA quality, and a NanoDrop 2000 was used to measure RNA concentration. Study-level results and caveats: Patients with persistent disease shared more public clonotypes (about 2,500) than newly diagnosed patients did (approximately 1,000). Because the primary lesion, thyroid tissue, could not be accessed, the study looked at peripheral blood alone. Sequencing and analysis were limited to the TCR beta chain. Persistent Graves' disease patients showed lower TCR Shannon entropy and fewer highly expanded clones than newly diagnosed patients, suggesting clonal expansion. Preferential use of TRBV28, TRBJ1-2 and TRBJ2-5 was observed in persistent disease, whereas TRBV20-1 and TRBJ2-1 were favored in newly diagnosed disease. The authors noted that the small sample size was a limitation that may lower accuracy.

The library came from multiplex PCR. The sequencer listed for this sample is Illumina HiSeq 4000. CDR3 regions were amplified by Arm-PCR with iRepertoire HTBI primers to construct TCR beta libraries. PCR products were gel purified before sequencing. The authors processed their data as follows. A total of roughly 58 TRBV and under 15 TRBJ segments were identified across samples and were used for gene usage analysis of CDR3 amino acid clonotypes. Filtered high-quality paired reads were merged into contigs using COPE and FqMerger. BLAST was used to align contigs to IMGT TRBV, TRBD and TRBJ reference genes, with CDR3 defined following IMGT. Highly expanded clones were defined as clonotypes with a frequency above 0.1%. Repertoire diversity was measured by Shannon entropy, and V-J evenness by the Gini coefficient. Clonotypes shared by more than one individual were considered public. TCRdb reran the public reads through fastp at Q25 and MiXCR, keeping productive beta chains. Records with the same CDR3 protein are collapsed into one entry carrying the most frequent genes and DNA. V and J calls and clone size were set by TCRdb, not the authors. The sample profile shows about 530,000 distinct CDR3 sequences; roughly a sixth of them were found once. Jointly, the top ten make up 20% to 25% of the sample.

This sample was also put to use in a study of T cells in Graves' hyperthyroidism and ophthalmopathy. From that second study: Stable Graves' hyperthyroidism was defined as the absence of progression to ophthalmopathy over 18 months of follow-up. Hyperthyroidism patients were newly diagnosed, with disease duration under 2 months, and aged 18 to 65 years. The study excluded patients with uncontrolled infections, other autoimmune diseases, pregnancy or lactation. Diagnoses were based on clinical symptoms, serum thyroxine and TRAb, thyroid ultrasound and orbital computed tomography. For the first round of RT-PCR on the TCR CDR3, the HTBI primer set was used together with the Qiagen OneStep RT-PCR kit. Most expanded thyroid clonotypes (frequency above 0.001) were also detected in blood, a finding suggesting that blood repertoires may reflect thyroid immune responses. In cross-validation, a model built on a 13 V-J signature told ophthalmopathy apart from stable hyperthyroidism with less than 90% sensitivity and approximately 81% specificity, and in testing the same model reached 80%/75%. During validation, the model predicted progression to ophthalmopathy a median of roughly six months ahead of onset, with around 70% sensitivity and less than 85% specificity. To identify TCR V-J signatures that set the groups apart, the researchers used a discovery cohort of approximately 98 patients, made up of 40 to 45 with Graves' ophthalmopathy and some 56 with stable Graves' hyperthyroidism. Prospective prediction of ophthalmopathy was tested in an independent validation cohort consisting of some 20 hyperthyroidism patients and some 15 patients who later progressed to ophthalmopathy. The 95 to 100 discovery patients were randomly split 7:3 into training and test sets. The study also compared thyroid tissue and blood T-cell repertoires from a handful of Graves' hyperthyroidism patients. Once sampling was done, hyperthyroidism patients were given methimazole at a starting dose of 30 mg daily, whereas ophthalmopathy patients were given high-dose intravenous methylprednisolone. Libraries were constructed in a second round of multiplex PCR, after which size selection and purification were performed. The libraries were sequenced on an Illumina HiSeq2000 using paired-end 100 bp reads. SOAPnuke was used to process the raw data, removing reads that contained adapters or uncalled bases, had a mean Phred below 15, or lacked an exact match to the constant primer or identifier. COPE v1.2.5 was used to merge the high-quality paired reads, and each unique nucleotide sequence was defined as a clonotype. MiTCR v1.1 was used to align clonotypes to the IMGT TRBV, TRBD and TRBJ reference segments. Analysis was restricted to V-J combinations with a frequency above 0.0001, which covered 99% to 99.2% of repertoires. A TCS score was defined as the ratio of F50 (clonal expansion) to E x V (chaos), with BLOSUM62-based TCRdist applied between CDR3 peptides within each V-J. Welch's t-statistics and random forest reduced fewer than 600 V-J features to roughly 13, which were used in a naive Bayes classifier (R e1071). No statistical method was used to fix the sample size in advance, and group allocation was not hidden from the investigators. The paper reports TCR Vbeta CDR3 sequencing of about 140 peripheral blood samples: some 41 ophthalmopathy, fewer than 80 hyperthyroidism and approximately 17 progressor patients.

Sequenced material: peripheral blood mononuclear cells (PBMCs), taken at new diagnosis, from a patient treated with antithyroid drugs. The chain joins TRBV28 to TRBJ1-1; 8 central bases correspond to TRBD1. The TCR originated in a woman aged 35-65 years with Graves disease. Donor details come from another sample of the same person, matched by shared clones. The nucleotide sequence reads as follows: TGTGCCAGCAGTGGCCCGGACAGGGCTGAAGCTTTCTTT. It translates as CASSGPDRAEAFF.